This TCR beta chain comes out of a study of cytomegalovirus exposure and HLA in healthy donors. About the study: As an earlier analysis found, about 190 million T cells yielded around 110 million unique TCR beta sequences. Membership in the Caucasian-associated ancestry cluster was found for around 81% of almost 400 genotyped donors.

The CDR3 loop spans 15 amino acids. Germline lookup yields CDR1 SGHVS and CDR2 FNYEAQ. V gave up 3 bases and J gave up 2 bases, with 12 bases separating them. Researchers ran the PCR with 60 Vbeta and 13 Jbeta primers. Measured with immunoSEQ multiplex PCR; TCRdb has only the in-frame clones, and not every one. Of under 200,000 clones listed, over 75% were seen once; the top ten hold about 2.4%. On this clone itself: The antigen remains unidentified.

Study-wide findings and caveats: Later analysis associated a missense DCLRE1C variant with TCR beta V- and J-gene trimming. Per a later analysis, HLA-associated TCR beta chains showed more clonal expansion than other, equally common TCR beta chains.

This TCR derives from a man in his fifties or sixties in good health and CMV-seronegative. Sequencing input: PBMCs. The rearrangement links TRBV7-6 to TRBJ2-3; D perhaps matches TRBD1 (5 bases). CDR3 in amino acids: CASSLLSRDTDTQYF. CDR3 nucleotide sequence: TGTGCCAGCAGCTTGCTATCCAGGGACACAGATACGCAGTATTTT.